One sample yielded the 13 T cell receptor beta chains listed below, sequenced in a study of cytomegalovirus exposure and HLA in healthy donors. Repertoires were generated with immunoSEQ multiplex PCR, while TCRdb's copy carries only in-frame clones and drops some. The sample has 150,000 to 200,000 clones, approximately 87% seen once. The sequencing input was PBMCs. All receptors come from a woman aged 30 to 39 in good health and CMV-seronegative.

This clone turned up a few times. The chain uses TRBV27 and TRBJ2-4; 12 bases are a match to TRBD1. V dropped 5 bases and J dropped 0; count of bases not matched to a gene: 11. The CDR3 length is 19 residues. From germline, CDR1 is MNHEY and CDR2 SMNVEV (reference sequence). The CDR3 DNA follows: TGTGCCAGCAGTCCTGGGACAGGGGGCGGGATTCTAGCCAAAAACATTCAGTACTTC. Amino acid sequence: CASSPGTGGGILAKNIQYF.

The chain employs TRBV5-1 and TRBJ2-3; 12 bases map to TRBD2. This CDR3 is built from 17 residues. V lost 3 bases, J lost 3 bases, and 8 bases stayed unmatched. Germline V lookup: CDR1 SGHRS, CDR2 YFSETQ. The chain's CDR3 is CASSSWTSGVLTDTQYF. CDR3 DNA sequence: TGCGCCAGCAGCTCTTGGACTAGCGGGGTCCTAACAGATACGCAGTATTTT.

The rearrangement links TRBV2 to TRBJ2-5, with 10 bases fitting TRBD2. This CDR3 has 13 residues. Germline V gives CDR1 SNHLY, CDR2 FYNNEI. Losses at the gene ends were 7 bases for V and 7 bases for J; bases not matched to a gene: 6. Written as DNA, the CDR3 is TGTGCCAGCACAAGCGGGGGGGAGGGGACCCAGTACTTC. Its protein product is CASTSGGEGTQYF.

V and J are TRBV30 and TRBJ2-5; 11 bases align to TRBD1. The length of the CDR3 is 15 residues. Trimming cost V 3 bases and J 4 bases; bases outside gene matches: 7. Germline V gene data show CDR1 as GTSNPN and CDR2 as SVGIG (reference sequence). The CDR3 protein is CAWSQGQGEGETQYF. The CDR3 bases are TGTGCCTGGAGCCAGGGACAGGGGGAAGGAGAGACCCAGTACTTC.

The rearrangement joins TRBV5-1 to TRBJ2-7, with 15 bases aligning to TRBD2. The trim removed 5 bases at V and 1 base at J, leaving 4 bases unmatched. Germline V gene lookup returns CDR1 SGHRS and CDR2 YFSETQ. The CDR3 has 16 residues. The DNA for the CDR3 is TGCGCCAGCAGTCCGGGACTAGCGGGGGGATCCTACGAGCAGTACTTC. It is translated as CASSPGLAGGSYEQYF.

The J gene is TRBJ1-1, the V gene TRBV1. TRBV1 is noted as a pseudogene. The CDR3 runs 16 residues. CDR3 sequence (DNA): TGCACCAGCAGACACGAACCCCAAGGCGGGGACACTGAAGCTTTCTTT. Translation gives CTSRHEPQGGDTEAFF.

This clone was recorded only once. The chain links TRBV7-9 to TRBJ1-2, with D possibly matching TRBD1 (5 bases). V lost 5 bases, J lost 0 bases, and 13 bases lay in between. The CDR3 runs to 15 residues. Germline values: CDR1 SEHNR, CDR2 FQNEAQ (reference sequence). CDR3 residues: CASSAKTEANYGYTF. Here the CDR3 DNA reads TGTGCCAGCAGCGCGAAGACAGAGGCTAACTATGGCTACACCTTC.

This clone was seen only a few times. The chain carries TRBV7-9 and TRBJ2-7; D is possibly TRBD1 (5 bases). Germline values: CDR1 SEHNR, CDR2 FQNEAQ (reference sequence). The germline V and J ends were trimmed by 5 bases and 0 bases, with 8 bases remaining between them. CDR3 length equals 13 residues. The CDR3 loop is CASSPDSSYEQYF. CDR3 nucleotides: TGTGCCAGCAGCCCCGACAGCTCCTACGAGCAGTACTTC. Complete variable domain (other parts from reference TRBV7-9 and TRBJ2-7): DTGVSQNPRHKITKRGQNVTFRCDPISEHNRLYWYRQTLGQGPEFLTYFQNEAQLEKSRLLSDRFSAERPKGSFSTLEIQRTEQGDSAMYLCASSPDSSYEQYFGPGTRLTVT.

The gene calls are TRBV5-1 and TRBJ1-3, with D uncertain. Trimming pared 4 bases from V and 5 bases from J, leaving 10 bases between. Per germline, CDR1 SGHRS and CDR2 YFSETQ. The CDR3 loop spans 13 amino acids. CDR3 loop: CASSHGDRNTIYF. The CDR3 DNA reads as TGCGCCAGCAGCCACGGAGACCGAAACACCATATATTTT.

The chain joins TRBV9 to TRBJ1-5; maybe TRBD1 (6 bases). This CDR3 has 15 residues. The V gene's germline CDR1 is SGDLS and CDR2 YYNGEE. Trimming shortened V by 3 bases and J by 2 bases, and 12 bases separated the two germline ends. This CDR3 is CASSADRFGNQPQHF. The CDR3 region has the DNA TGTGCCAGCAGCGCAGACAGGTTTGGCAATCAGCCCCAGCATTTT.

This sequence joins TRBV21-1 and TRBJ2-2; the DNA was not compared with TRBD2, the D call given in the table. TRBV21-1 counts as a pseudogene. The CDR3 is 16 amino acids. CDR3 bases: TGTGCCAGCAGCGATCCCGGGATCCCGGAAGGCGGGGAGCTGTTTTTT. Protein: CASSDPGIPEGGELFF.

This chain connects TRBV6-5 to TRBJ2-2; 8 bases align to TRBD1. CDR1 MNHEY and CDR2 SVGAGI come from the germline V gene. The CDR3 runs to 15 residues. The J segment lost 1 base and the V segment lost 5 bases, leaving 3 bases of the junction unmatched. The chain's CDR3 is CASSRQGLNTGELFF. DNA for the CDR3: TGTGCCAGCAGTAGACAGGGGCTGAACACCGGGGAGCTGTTTTTT.

The genes are TRBV6-1 and TRBJ2-7; 8 nucleotides line up with TRBD1. The CDR3 extends over 15 amino acids. Germline V gives CDR1 MNHNS, CDR2 SASEGT. V lost 0 bases to trimming and J lost 3 bases; unmatched junction nucleotides: 4. DNA of the CDR3: TGTGCCAGCAGTGAAGCCACAGGGGGAATCTACGAGCAGTACTTC. This codes for CASSEATGGIYEQYF.